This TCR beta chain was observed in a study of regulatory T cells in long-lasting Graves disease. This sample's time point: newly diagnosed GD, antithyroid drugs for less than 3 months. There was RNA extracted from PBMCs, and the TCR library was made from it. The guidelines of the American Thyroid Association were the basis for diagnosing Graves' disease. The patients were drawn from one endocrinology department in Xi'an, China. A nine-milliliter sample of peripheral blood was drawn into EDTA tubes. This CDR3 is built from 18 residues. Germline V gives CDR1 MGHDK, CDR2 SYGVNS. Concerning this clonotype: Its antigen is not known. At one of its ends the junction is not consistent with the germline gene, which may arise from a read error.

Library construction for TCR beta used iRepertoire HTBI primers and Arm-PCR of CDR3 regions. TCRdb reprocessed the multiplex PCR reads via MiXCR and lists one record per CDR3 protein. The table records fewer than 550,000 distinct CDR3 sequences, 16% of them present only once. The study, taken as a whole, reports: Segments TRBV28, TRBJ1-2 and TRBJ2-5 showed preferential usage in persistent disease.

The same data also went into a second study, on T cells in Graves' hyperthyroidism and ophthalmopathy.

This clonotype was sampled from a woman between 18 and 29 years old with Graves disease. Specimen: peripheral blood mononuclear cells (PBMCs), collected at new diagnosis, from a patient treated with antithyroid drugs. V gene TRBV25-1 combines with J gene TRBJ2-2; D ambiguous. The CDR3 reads CASGEYRWVVGNTGELFF. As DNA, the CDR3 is TGTGCCAGCGGTGAATATCGGTGGGTCGTTGGGAACACCGGGGAGCTGTTTTTT.